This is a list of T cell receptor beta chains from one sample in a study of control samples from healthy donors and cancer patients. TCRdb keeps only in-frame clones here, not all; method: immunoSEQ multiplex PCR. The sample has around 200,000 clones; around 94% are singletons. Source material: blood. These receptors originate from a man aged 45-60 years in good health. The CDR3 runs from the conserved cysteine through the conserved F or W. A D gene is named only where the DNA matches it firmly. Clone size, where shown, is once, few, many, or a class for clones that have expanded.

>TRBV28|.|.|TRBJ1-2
TGTGCCAGCAATACCGGAGGGGTCTATGGCTACACCTTC
CASNTGGVYGYTF
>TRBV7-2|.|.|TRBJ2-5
TGTGCCAGCAGCTTGTTCCGGTCCTCCGGGTACTTC
CASSLFRSSGYF
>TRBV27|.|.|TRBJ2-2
TGTGCCAGCAAACTGAAACCTTCCGGGGAGCTGTTTTTT
CASKLKPSGELFF
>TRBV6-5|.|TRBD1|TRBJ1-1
TGTGCCAGCAGTTCATGGACAGGGGGAGACCAAACTGAAGCTTTCTTT
CASSSWTGGDQTEAFF
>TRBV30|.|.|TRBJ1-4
TGTGCCTGGACCGGGACAACGAGGGAAAAACTGTTTTTT
CAWTGTTREKLFF
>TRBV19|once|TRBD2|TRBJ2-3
TGTGCCAGTAGTTCGGGACTAGCGGGGGATACGCAGTATTTT
CASSSGLAGDTQYF
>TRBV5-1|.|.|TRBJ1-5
TGCGCCAGCAGCTTGGATAGTAATAGCAATCAGCCCCAGCATTTT
CASSLDSNSNQPQHF
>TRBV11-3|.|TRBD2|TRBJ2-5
TGTGCCAGCAGCCCGGGACTAGCGGGGGGTCAAGAGACCCAGTACTTC
CASSPGLAGGQETQYF
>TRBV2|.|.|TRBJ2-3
TGTGCCAGCAGTGGAGGGACGAAAATCAGCACAGATACGCAGTATTTT
CASSGGTKISTDTQYF
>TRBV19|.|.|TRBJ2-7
TGTGCCAGACAGGGATTGACCTACGAGCAGTACTTC
CARQGLTYEQYF
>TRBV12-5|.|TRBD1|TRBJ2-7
TGTGCTTCCTCCCGGCTCGGGACAGGGGGGGACGAGCAGTACTTC
CASSRLGTGGDEQYF
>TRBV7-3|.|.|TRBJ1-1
TGTGCCAGCAGCGGGGATTCCGGGGGTGGCAGGGGTTATCACACTGAAGCTTTCTTT
CASSGDSGGGRGYHTEAFF
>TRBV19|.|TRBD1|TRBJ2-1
TGTGCCAGTAGTCCGCTTACAGGGGGATACAATGAGCAGTTCTTC
CASSPLTGGYNEQFF
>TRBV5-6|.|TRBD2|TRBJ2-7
TGTGCCAGCAGCACCGGACTAGCGGTTTACGAGCAGTACTTC
CASSTGLAVYEQYF
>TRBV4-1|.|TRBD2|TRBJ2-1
TGCGCCAGCAGCCAACCCCTAGCGGGGGGGCGTCATGAGCAGTTCTTC
CASSQPLAGGRHEQFF
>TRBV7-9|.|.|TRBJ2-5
TGTGCCAGCAGCTTAGGTGGGGATCGGGAGACCCAGTACTTC
CASSLGGDRETQYF
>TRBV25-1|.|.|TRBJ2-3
TGTGCCAGCAGTGAAAGGGGGAGCACAGATACGCAGTATTTT
CASSERGSTDTQYF
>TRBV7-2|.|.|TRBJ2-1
TGTGCCAGCAGCGCCCGGCGGGGTAGCTCCTACAATGAGCAGTTCTTC
CASSARRGSSYNEQFF
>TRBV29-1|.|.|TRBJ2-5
TGCAGCGTTGAAGATCAAGGAGGGTCTGACGAGACCCAGTACTTC
CSVEDQGGSDETQYF
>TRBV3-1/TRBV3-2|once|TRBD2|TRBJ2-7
TGTGCCAGCAGCCATTCCGGGACTAGCGGCGAGCAGTACTTC
CASSHSGTSGEQYF
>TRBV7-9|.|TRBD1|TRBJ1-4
TGTGCCAGCAGCTTAGAGGGCAGGGGGAATAAACTGTTTTTT
CASSLEGRGNKLFF
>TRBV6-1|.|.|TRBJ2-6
TGTGCCAGCAGTGATGGCGGGCGGAACTCTGGGGCCAACGTCCTGACTTTC
CASSDGGRNSGANVLTF
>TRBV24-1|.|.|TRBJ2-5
TGTGCCACCAGGGGGACAAAAAACCAAGAGACCCAGTACTTC
CATRGTKNQETQYF
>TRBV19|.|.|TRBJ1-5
TGTGCCAGTAGTATGGAGAGCAATCAGCCCCAGCATTTT
CASSMESNQPQHF
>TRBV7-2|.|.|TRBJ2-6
TGTGCCAGCAGCTCACATAGCTCTGGGGCCAACGTCCTGACTTTC
CASSSHSSGANVLTF
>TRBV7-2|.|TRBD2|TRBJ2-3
TGTGCCAGCAGCTTAGCCTCGGGGGGGACAGATACGCAGTATTTT
CASSLASGGTDTQYF
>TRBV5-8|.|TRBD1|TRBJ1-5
TGTGCCAGCAGCTTGGGGGGACAGATTAATTTGCCCCAGCATTTT
CASSLGGQINLPQHF
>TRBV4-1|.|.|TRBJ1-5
TGCGCCAGCAGCCTTGACGGACAGTATAGCAATCAGCCCCAGCATTTT
CASSLDGQYSNQPQHF
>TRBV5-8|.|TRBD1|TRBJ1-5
TGTGCCAGCAGCCCAAACCGGGACAGGGGAAATCAGCCCCAGCATTTT
CASSPNRDRGNQPQHF
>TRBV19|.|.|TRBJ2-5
TGTGCCAGTAGTGATCCTTCGGGACAAGAGACCCAGTACTTC
CASSDPSGQETQYF
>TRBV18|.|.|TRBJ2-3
TGTGCCAGCTCACCACCGGGGGTGTGGCAGTATTTT
CASSPPGVWQYF
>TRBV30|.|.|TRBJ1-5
TGTGCCTGGAGTGTACAAGGGAATCAGCCCCAGCATTTT
CAWSVQGNQPQHF
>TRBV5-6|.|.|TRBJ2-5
TGTGCCAGCAGCGGGCGGGGTTCGTCAGAGACCCAGTACTTC
CASSGRGSSETQYF
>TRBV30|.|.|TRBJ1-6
TGTGCCTGGAGCATAGGGAGGTACTCCTATAATTCACCCCTCCACTTT
CAWSIGRYSYNSPLHF
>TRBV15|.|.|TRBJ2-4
TGTGCCACCAGCAGAGGCGGGCTTTTCAAAAACATTCAGTACTTC
CATSRGGLFKNIQYF
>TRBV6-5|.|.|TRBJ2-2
TGTGCCAGCAGCCAACCGGGGATTCACACCGGGGAGCTGTTTTTT
CASSQPGIHTGELFF
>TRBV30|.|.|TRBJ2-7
TGTGCCTGGAGTGTACGTGGTTACAGGCCAGAGTCCGAGCAGTACTTC
CAWSVRGYRPESEQYF
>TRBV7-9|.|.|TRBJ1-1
TGTGCCAGCAGTCCACGGACAGTTAACACTGAAGCTTTCTTT
CASSPRTVNTEAFF
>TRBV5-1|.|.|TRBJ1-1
TGCGCCAGCAGCTTGGGGGCGGGGGAACGGGGTGAAGCTTTCTTT
CASSLGAGERGEAFF
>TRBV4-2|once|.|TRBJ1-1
TGTGCCAGCAGCACGTCCGAGACACTGAACACTGAAGCTTTCTTT
CASSTSETLNTEAFF
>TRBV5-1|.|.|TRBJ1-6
TGCGCCAGCAGCCCTCGGCCGGGGACGGCTAATTCACCCCTCCACTTT
CASSPRPGTANSPLHF
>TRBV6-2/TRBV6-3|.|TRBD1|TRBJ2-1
TGTGCCAGCAGTTCACAGGGGAGCCCAACCAATGAGCAGTTCTTC
CASSSQGSPTNEQFF
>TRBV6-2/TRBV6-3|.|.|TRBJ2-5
TGTGCCAGCAGTCGAATACAAGAGACCCAGTACTTC
CASSRIQETQYF
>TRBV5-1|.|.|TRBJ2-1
TGCGCCAGCAGCTTGTCCCTGGGGGATATAAGTGAGCAGTTCTTC
CASSLSLGDISEQFF
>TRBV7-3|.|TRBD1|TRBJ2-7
TGTGCCAGCAGCTCCCCAGGGGGCGCGCAGTACTTC
CASSSPGGAQYF
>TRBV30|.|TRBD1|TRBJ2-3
TGTGCCTGGACTAAAAACAGGGGAATCACAGATACGCAGTATTTT
CAWTKNRGITDTQYF
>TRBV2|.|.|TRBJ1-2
TGTGCCAGCAGTGCGGCAGGGTATGGCTACACCTTC
CASSAAGYGYTF
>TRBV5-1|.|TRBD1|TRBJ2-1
TGCGCCAGCAGCTTACAGGGGGCGGACAATGAGCAGTTCTTC
CASSLQGADNEQFF
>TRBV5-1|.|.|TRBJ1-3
TGCGCCAGCAGCAACCAGGACAGAAGCTCTGGAAACACCATATATTTT
CASSNQDRSSGNTIYF
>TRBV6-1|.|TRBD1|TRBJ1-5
TGTGCCAGCAGTGCCCGACTGACAGGGGGGCTCGGGGCCCAGCATTTT
CASSARLTGGLGAQHF
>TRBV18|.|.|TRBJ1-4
TGTGCCAGCTCACCCGGAGCCTCCAATGAAAAACTGTTTTTT
CASSPGASNEKLFF
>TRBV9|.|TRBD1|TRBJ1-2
TGTGCCAGCAGCCCTGACAGGGGGTATGGCTACACCTTC
CASSPDRGYGYTF
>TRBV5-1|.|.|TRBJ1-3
TGCGCCAGCAGCTTGGAGGGTTCGGGAAACACCATATATTTT
CASSLEGSGNTIYF
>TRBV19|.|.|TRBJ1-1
TGTGCCAGTGCCGGGACCGTGAACACTGAAGCTTTCTTT
CASAGTVNTEAFF
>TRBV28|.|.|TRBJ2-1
TGTGCCAGCAGGGGGGGCCGCTACAATGAGCAGTTCTTC
CASRGGRYNEQFF
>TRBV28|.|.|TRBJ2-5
TGTGCCAGCCGACCCGGAGGGTTTGTGACCCAGTACTTC
CASRPGGFVTQYF
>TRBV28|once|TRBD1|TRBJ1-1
TGTGCCAGCAGTCAATTTACAGGGGGCGGGTCCACTGAAGCTTTCTTT
CASSQFTGGGSTEAFF